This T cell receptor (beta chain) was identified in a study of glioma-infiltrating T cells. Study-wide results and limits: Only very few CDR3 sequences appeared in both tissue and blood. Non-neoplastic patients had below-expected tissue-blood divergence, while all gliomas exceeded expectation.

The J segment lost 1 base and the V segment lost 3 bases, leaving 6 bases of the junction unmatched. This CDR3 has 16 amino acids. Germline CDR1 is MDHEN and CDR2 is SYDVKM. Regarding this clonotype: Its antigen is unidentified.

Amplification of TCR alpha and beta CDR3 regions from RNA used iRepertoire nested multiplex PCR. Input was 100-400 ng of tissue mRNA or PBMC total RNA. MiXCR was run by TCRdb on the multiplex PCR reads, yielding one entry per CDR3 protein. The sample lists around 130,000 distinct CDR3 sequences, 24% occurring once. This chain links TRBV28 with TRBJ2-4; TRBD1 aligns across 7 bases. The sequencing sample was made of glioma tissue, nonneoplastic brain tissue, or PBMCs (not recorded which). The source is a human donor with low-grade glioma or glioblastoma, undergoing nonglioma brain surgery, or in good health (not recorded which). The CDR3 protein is CASSLQGVPAKNIQYF. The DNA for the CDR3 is TGTGCCAGCAGTTTGCAGGGGGTTCCGGCCAAAAACATTCAGTACTTC.